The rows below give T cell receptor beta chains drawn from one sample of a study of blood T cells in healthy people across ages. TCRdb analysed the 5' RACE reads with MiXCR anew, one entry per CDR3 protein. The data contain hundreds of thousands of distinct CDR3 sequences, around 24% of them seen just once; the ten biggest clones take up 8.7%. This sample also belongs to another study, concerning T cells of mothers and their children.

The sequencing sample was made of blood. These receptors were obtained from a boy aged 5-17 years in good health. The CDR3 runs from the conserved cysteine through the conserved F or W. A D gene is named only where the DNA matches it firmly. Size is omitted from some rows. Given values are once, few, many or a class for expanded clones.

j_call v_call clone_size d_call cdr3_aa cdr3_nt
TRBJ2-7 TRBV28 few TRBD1 CASTRTGGVYEQYF TGTGCCAGCACCAGGACAGGGGGCGTCTACGAGCAGTACTTC
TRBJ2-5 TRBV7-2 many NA CASSSKETQYF TGTGCCAGCAGCTCCAAAGAGACCCAGTACTTC
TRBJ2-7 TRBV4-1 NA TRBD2 CASSQTVGGTLGYEQYF TGCGCCAGCAGCCAGACCGTGGGAGGGACCTTAGGCTACGAGCAGTACTTC
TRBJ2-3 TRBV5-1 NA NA CASSLGTSDTQYF TGCGCCAGCAGCTTGGGGACCTCAGATACGCAGTATTTT
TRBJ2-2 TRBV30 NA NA CAWSLQLNTGELFF TGTGCCTGGAGTCTACAGCTGAACACCGGGGAGCTGTTTTTT
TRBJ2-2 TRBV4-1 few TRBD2 CASHRGTSGGANTGELFF TGCGCCAGCCATAGGGGGACTAGCGGGGGTGCGAACACCGGGGAGCTGTTTTTT
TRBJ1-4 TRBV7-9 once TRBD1 CASSPRQGTGERLFF TGTGCCAGCAGCCCCCGACAGGGGACGGGTGAAAGACTGTTTTTT
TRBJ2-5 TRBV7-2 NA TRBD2 CASSLFHRAGGQETQYF TGTGCCAGCAGCTTATTTCATCGAGCGGGAGGGCAAGAGACCCAGTACTTC
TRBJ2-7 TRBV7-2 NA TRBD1 CASGSTGWLNEQYF TGTGCCAGCGGCTCGACAGGGTGGTTGAACGAGCAGTACTTC
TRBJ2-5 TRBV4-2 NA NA CASSQWSGAHLFVETQYF TGTGCCAGCAGCCAATGGTCCGGAGCTCATCTTTTTGTGGAGACCCAGTACTTC
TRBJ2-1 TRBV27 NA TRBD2 CASSLVAGGINEQFF TGTGCCAGCAGTTTAGTAGCGGGGGGTATCAATGAGCAGTTCTTC
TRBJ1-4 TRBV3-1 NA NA CASQLGGTLDEKLFF TGTGCCAGTCAGTTGGGCGGGACTCTAGATGAAAAACTGTTTTTT
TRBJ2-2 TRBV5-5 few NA CASSLVQVGSPLNTGELFF TGTGCCAGCAGCTTGGTTCAAGTAGGTTCCCCTTTGAACACCGGGGAGCTGTTTTTT
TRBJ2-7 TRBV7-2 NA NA CASSLSSGTFDEQYF TGTGCCAGCAGCTTATCTTCCGGGACATTCGACGAGCAGTACTTC
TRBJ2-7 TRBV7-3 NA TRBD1 CASSLEGGGFSEQYF TGTGCCAGCAGCTTAGAAGGGGGCGGCTTTTCCGAGCAGTACTTC
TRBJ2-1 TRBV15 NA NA CATSRADKHNEQFF TGTGCCACCAGCAGAGCGGACAAGCACAATGAGCAGTTCTTC
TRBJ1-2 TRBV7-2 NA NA CASSPGYQNDYTF TGTGCCAGCAGCCCCGGGTACCAGAATGACTACACCTTC
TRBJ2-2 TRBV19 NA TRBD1 CASSIQGASGELFF TGTGCCAGTAGTATCCAGGGGGCGTCCGGGGAGCTGTTTTTT
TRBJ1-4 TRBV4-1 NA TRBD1 CASSQVGTGGNEKLFF TGCGCCAGCAGCCAAGTAGGAACAGGGGGTAATGAAAAACTGTTTTTT
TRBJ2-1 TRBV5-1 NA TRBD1 CASSWVQGAYEQFF TGCGCCAGCAGCTGGGTCCAGGGGGCCTATGAGCAGTTCTTC
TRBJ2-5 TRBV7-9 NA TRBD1 CASSLASGDRYF TGTGCCAGCAGCTTAGCTTCCGGGGACAGGTACTTC
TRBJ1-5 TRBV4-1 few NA CASSQEPGFNQPQHF TGCGCCAGCAGCCAAGAGCCAGGGTTCAATCAGCCCCAGCATTTT
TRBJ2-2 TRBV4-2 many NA CASSQASGNTGELFF TGCGCCAGCAGCCAAGCGTCTGGGAACACCGGGGAGCTGTTTTTT
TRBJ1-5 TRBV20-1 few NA CSAPEGHVLNQPQHF TGCAGTGCTCCGGAAGGGCATGTCCTTAATCAGCCCCAGCATTTT
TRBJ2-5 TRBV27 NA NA CASGSEYQETQYF TGTGCCAGCGGCTCTGAGTACCAAGAGACCCAGTACTTC
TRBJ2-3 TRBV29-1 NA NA CSVDPNGAGTDTQYF TGCAGCGTTGACCCTAACGGGGCGGGAACAGATACGCAGTATTTT
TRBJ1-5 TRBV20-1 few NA CSAREGTSNQPQHF TGCAGTGCCAGGGAGGGTACGAGCAATCAGCCCCAGCATTTT
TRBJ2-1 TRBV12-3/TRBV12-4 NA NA CASSPQYNEQFF TGTGCCAGCAGTCCCCAATACAATGAGCAGTTCTTC
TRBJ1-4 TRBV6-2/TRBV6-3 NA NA CASSYLGADEKLFF TGCGCCAGCAGTTACCTGGGGGCTGATGAAAAACTGTTTTTT
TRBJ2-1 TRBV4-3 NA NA CASSHPGAGNEQFF TGCGCCAGCAGCCATCCCGGGGCGGGCAATGAGCAGTTCTTC
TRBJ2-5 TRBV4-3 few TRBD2 CASSQDHLAGQETQYF TGCGCCAGCAGCCAAGATCATCTAGCGGGTCAAGAGACCCAGTACTTC
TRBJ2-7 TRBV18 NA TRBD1 CASSRGQIYEQYF TGTGCCAGCTCTCGGGGACAGATCTACGAGCAGTACTTC
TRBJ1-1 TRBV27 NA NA CASSLWSGVSTEAFF TGTGCCAGCAGTTTATGGTCAGGGGTTAGTACTGAAGCTTTCTTT
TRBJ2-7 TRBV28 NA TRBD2 CAIAGNSYEQYF TGTGCAATAGCGGGAAACTCCTACGAGCAGTACTTC
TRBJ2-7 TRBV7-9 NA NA CASSLLVPKDEQYF TGTGCCAGCAGCTTGTTGGTACCTAAGGACGAGCAGTACTTC
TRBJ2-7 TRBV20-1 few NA CSARDNSAYEQYF TGCAGTGCTAGAGATAATTCTGCCTACGAGCAGTACTTC
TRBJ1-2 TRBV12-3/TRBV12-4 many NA CASSPPGLLDGYTF TGTGCCAGCAGTCCCCCGGGACTCCTAGATGGCTACACCTTC
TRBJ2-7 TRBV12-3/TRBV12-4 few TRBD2 CASSAGLAGLLYEQYF TGTGCCAGCAGTGCGGGACTAGCGGGGTTACTCTACGAGCAGTACTTC
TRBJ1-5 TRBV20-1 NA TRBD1 CSALVTGANQPQHF TGCAGTGCTCTGGTCACAGGGGCCAATCAGCCCCAGCATTTT
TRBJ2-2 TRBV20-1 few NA CSGTRNTGELFF TGCAGCGGGACGAGAAACACCGGGGAGCTGTTTTTT
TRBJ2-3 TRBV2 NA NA CASRVTPGGPDTQYF TGTGCCAGCAGAGTTACCCCCGGTGGTCCAGATACGCAGTATTTT
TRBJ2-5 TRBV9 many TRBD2 CASSVGLAGGQETQYF TGTGCCAGCAGCGTAGGACTAGCGGGAGGACAAGAGACCCAGTACTTC